The sequence of this T cell receptor (beta chain) was determined in a study of CD8 T cells in ankylosing spondylitis. Quantitative barcoded 5'-RACE was used to prepare TCR beta libraries. TCRdb re-called the 5' RACE reads with MiXCR, one entry per CDR3 protein. The sample comprises almost 400,000 distinct CDR3 sequences, about a fifth of which are singletons, and 15% to 20% rests with the top ten. Whole-study findings and limits: Earlier literature documents some of the motif variants in reactive arthritis synovial fluid and blood. Clones linked to the disease showed a CD8+ phenotype. They occurred at relatively low frequencies in peripheral blood. Several highly homologous variants formed a TCR beta motif that appeared characteristic of ankylosing spondylitis blood.

This clonotype was counted a few times. Its antigen remains unknown. V dropped 8 bases and J dropped 1 base, with 14 bases sitting between them. Germline assignment: CDR1 ENHRY and CDR2 SYGVKD. The CDR3 loop spans 14 amino acids. The sample was blood, either unsorted or a sorted T cell fraction (not recorded which). The source of this sequence is a male donor with ankylosing spondylitis. The chain couples TRBV10-3 to TRBJ1-1, with D possibly matching TRBD1 (5 bases). The CDR3 bases are TGTGCCATCGCGCAGGGACGAGGGAACACTGAAGCTTTCTTT. Its translation: CAIAQGRGNTEAFF.